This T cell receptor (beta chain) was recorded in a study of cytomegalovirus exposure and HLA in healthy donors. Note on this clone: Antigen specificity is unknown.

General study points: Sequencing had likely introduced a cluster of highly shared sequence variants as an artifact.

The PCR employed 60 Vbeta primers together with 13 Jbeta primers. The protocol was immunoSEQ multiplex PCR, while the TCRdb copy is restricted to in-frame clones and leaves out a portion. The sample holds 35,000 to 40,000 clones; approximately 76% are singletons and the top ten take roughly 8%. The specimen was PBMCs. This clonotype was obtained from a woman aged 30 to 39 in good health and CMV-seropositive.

The CDR3 coding sequence is TGTGCCAGCAGCCCGACAGGGGCCTACGAGCAGTACTTC. Protein product: CASSPTGAYEQYF. V is TRBV5-6 and J is TRBJ2-7, with TRBD1 matching 8 bases. This CDR3 spans 13 amino acids. Germline CDR1 and CDR2: SGHDT and YYEEEE. The J segment lost 2 bases and the V segment lost 4 bases, leaving 2 bases of the junction unmatched.